The 2 T cell receptor beta chains reported below all come from one sample, sequenced in a study of T-cell memory formation after mild COVID-19. TCRdb re-called the 5' RACE reads through MiXCR, storing one row per CDR3 protein. The table has 200,000 to 250,000 distinct CDR3 sequences, approximately 10% seen once. The specimen was PBMCs or a T cell subset sorted from them (not recorded which). These receptors originate from a man aged 18 to 29 who had mild COVID-19 (a few samples of this study predate the infection). Cell type and time point are not known.

This clonotype occurred a few times. V and J are TRBV7-8 and TRBJ1-5; no clear D gene. This CDR3 has 16 amino acids. Trimming shortened V by 1 base and J by 1 base, and 11 bases separated the two germline ends. The V gene's germline CDR1 is SGHVS and CDR2 FQNEAQ. The CDR3 reads CASSLEGLLSNQPQHF. CDR3 nucleotides: TGTGCCAGCAGCTTAGAAGGGCTGCTGAGCAATCAGCCCCAGCATTTT.

This clonotype was counted between two and nine times. The chain carries TRBV21-1 and TRBJ1-1. TRBV21-1 has pseudogene status. The CDR3 sequence is 12 residues long. CDR3 loop: CASSAFEEEAFF. The CDR3 DNA reads as TGTGCCAGCAGCGCCTTCGAAGAAGAAGCTTTCTTT.